This T cell receptor (beta chain) was identified during a study of T-cell reconstitution after alpha-beta-depleted transplantation in children. This clonotype was found a few times. The antigen is unknown. Germline is not matched at one junction end, which may reflect a read error. Construction of the TCRbeta library involved unique molecular identifiers. Via MiXCR, TCRdb re-called the PCR reads, giving one row per CDR3 protein. The data show a few hundred thousand distinct CDR3 sequences, 13% seen once. Whole-study findings and limits: Expanded graft clones, several hundred of them, were reportedly the source of alpha-beta T cells about two months after transplant.

This TCR derives from a male patient aged 10-17 years who had a stem cell transplant for acute myeloid leukemia, so the T cells may come from the graft donor. The sample here was PBMCs, mostly from graft donor cells, taken 360 days after TCRalphabeta/CD19-depleted stem cell transplant.

The CDR3 region is CASSPIGTGDEKLFF. The DNA for the CDR3 is TGTGCTAGCAGCCCAATCGGGACAGGGGATGAAAAACTGTTTTTT. This chain uses TRBV7-7 with TRBJ1-4, with 10 bases that match TRBD1. This CDR3 has 15 residues. Per germline, CDR1 SSHAT and CDR2 FNYEAQ (reference sequence).